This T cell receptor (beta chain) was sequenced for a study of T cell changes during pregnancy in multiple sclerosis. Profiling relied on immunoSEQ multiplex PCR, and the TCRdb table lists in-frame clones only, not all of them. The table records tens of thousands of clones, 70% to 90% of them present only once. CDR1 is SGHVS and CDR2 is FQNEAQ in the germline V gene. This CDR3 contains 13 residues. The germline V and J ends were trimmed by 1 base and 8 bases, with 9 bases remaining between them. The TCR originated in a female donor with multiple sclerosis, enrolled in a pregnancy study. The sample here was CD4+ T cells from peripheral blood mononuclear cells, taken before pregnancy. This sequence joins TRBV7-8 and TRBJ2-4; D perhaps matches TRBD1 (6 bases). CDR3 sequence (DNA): TGTGCCAGCAGCTTAGACAGGGAAGACATTCAGTACTTC. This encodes CASSLDREDIQYF.